This T cell receptor (beta chain) was sequenced in a study of cytomegalovirus exposure and HLA in healthy donors. Vbeta (60) and Jbeta (13) primers were used in the PCR. Some clones are missing from TCRdb's copy, which holds only in-frame ones; the method was immunoSEQ multiplex PCR. The sample carries roughly 250,000 clones, just under 85% recorded once. The sample comprised PBMCs. The sequence was obtained from a woman in her thirties or forties in good health and CMV-seropositive.

This chain's CDR3 is CASSPIQDLNTEAFF. For the CDR3, the DNA is TGTGCCAGCTCACCTATACAGGATCTGAACACTGAAGCTTTCTTT. The genes are TRBV18 and TRBJ1-1; a possible D gene is TRBD1 (5 bases). CDR3 length equals 15 residues. Germline CDR1 reads KGHSH; CDR2 reads LQKENI. The ends were cut back, 3 bases at V and 0 bases at J, with 11 bases in the middle.